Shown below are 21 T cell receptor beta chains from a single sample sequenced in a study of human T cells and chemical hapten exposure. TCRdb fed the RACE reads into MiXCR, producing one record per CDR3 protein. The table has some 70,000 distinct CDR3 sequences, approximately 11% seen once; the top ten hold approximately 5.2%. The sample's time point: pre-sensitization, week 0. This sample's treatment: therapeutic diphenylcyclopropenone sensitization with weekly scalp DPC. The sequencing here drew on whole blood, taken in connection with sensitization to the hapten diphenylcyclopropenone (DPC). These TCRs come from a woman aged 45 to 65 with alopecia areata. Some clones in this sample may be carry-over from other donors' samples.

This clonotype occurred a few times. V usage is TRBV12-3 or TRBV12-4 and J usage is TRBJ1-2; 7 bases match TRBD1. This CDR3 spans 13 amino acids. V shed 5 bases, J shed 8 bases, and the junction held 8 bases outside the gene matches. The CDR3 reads CASSPQTGYGYTF. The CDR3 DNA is TGTGCCAGCAGTCCGCAGACAGGGTACGGCTACACCTTC.

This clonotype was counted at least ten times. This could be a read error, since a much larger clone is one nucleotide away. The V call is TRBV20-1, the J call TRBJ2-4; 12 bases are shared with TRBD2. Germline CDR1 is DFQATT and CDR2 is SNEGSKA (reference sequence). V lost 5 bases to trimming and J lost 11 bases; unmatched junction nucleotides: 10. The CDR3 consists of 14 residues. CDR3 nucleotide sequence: TGCAGTGCTCCCCGGACTAGCGGGGTGAACTTTCAGTACTTC. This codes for CSAPRTSGVNFQYF.

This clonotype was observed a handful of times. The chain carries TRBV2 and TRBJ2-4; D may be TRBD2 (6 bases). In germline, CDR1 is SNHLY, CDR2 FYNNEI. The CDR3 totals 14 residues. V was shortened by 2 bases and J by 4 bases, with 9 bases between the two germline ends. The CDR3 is CASSERGTKNIQYF. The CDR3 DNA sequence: TGTGCCAGCAGTGAACGGGGGACGAAAAACATTCAGTACTTC.

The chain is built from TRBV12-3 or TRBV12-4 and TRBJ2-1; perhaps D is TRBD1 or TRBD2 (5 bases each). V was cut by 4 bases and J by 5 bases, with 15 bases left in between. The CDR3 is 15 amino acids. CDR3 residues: CASSSGTAKNNEQFF. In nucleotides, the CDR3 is TGTGCCAGCAGTTCCGGGACCGCGAAGAACAATGAGCAGTTCTTC.

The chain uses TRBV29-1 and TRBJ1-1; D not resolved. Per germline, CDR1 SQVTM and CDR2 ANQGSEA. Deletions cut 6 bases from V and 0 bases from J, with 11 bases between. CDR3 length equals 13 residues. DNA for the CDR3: TGCAGCGTGGCAGCGGGGTTGAACACTGAAGCTTTCTTT. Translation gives CSVAAGLNTEAFF.

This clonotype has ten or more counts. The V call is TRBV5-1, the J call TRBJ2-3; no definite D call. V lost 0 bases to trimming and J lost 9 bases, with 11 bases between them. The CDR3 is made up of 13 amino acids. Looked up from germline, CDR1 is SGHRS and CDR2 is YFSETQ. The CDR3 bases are TGCGCCAGCAGCTTGGATTCACATCGGACGCAGTATTTT. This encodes CASSLDSHRTQYF.

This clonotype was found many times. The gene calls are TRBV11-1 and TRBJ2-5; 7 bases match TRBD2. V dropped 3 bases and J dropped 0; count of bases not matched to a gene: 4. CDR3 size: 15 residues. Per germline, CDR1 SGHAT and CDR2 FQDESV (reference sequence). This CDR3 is CASSFQRGYQETQYF. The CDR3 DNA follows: TGTGCCAGCAGCTTCCAGCGGGGCTACCAAGAGACCCAGTACTTC. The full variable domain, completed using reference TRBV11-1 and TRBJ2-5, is EAEVAQSPRYKITEKSQAVAFWCDPISGHATLYWYRQILGQGPELLVQFQDESVVDDSQLPKDRFSAERLKGVDSTLKIQPAELGDSAMYLCASSFQRGYQETQYFGPGTRLLVL.

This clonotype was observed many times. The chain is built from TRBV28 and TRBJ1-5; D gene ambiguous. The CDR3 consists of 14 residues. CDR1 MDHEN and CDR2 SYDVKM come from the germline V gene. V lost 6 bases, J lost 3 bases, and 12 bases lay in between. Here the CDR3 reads CASSNDPTNQPQHF. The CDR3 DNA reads TGTGCCAGCAGCAACGACCCCACCAATCAGCCCCAGCATTTT.

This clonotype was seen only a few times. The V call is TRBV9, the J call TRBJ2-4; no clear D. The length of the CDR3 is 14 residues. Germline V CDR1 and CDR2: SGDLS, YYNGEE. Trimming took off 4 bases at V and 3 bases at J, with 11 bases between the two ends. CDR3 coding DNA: TGTGCCAGCAGCCCGAGGACGGACAAAAACATTCAGTACTTC. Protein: CASSPRTDKNIQYF.

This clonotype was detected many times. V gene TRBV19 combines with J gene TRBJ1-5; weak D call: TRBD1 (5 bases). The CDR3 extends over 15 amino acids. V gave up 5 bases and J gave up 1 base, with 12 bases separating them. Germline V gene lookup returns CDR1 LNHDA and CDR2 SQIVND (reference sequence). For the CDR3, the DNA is TGTGCCAGTAGTCTCAACCGGGACAGCAATCAGCCCCAGCATTTT. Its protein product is CASSLNRDSNQPQHF.

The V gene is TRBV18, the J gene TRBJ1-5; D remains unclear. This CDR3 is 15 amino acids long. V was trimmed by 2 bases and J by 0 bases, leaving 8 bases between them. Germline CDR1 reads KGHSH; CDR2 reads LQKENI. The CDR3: CASSPDTFSNQPQHF. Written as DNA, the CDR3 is TGTGCCAGCTCACCAGACACCTTTAGCAATCAGCCCCAGCATTTT.

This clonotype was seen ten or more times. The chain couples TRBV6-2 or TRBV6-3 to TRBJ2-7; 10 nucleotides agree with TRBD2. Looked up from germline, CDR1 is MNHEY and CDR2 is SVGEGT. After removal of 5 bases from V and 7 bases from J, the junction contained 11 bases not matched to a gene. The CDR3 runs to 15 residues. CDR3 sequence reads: CASSTTSGRKEEQYF. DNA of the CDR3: TGTGCCAGCAGTACGACTAGCGGGCGCAAGGAAGAGCAGTACTTC.

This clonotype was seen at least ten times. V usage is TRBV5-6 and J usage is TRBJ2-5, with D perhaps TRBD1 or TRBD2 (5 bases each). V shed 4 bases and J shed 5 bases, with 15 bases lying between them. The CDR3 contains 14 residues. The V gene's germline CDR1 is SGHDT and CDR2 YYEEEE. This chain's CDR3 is CASSGGRRQETQYF. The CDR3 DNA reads TGTGCCAGCAGCGGGGGTAGGAGGCAGGAGACCCAGTACTTC.

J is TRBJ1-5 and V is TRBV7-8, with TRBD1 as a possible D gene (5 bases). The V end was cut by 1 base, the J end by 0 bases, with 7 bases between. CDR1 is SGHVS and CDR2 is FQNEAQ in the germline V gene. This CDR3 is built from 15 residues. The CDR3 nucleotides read TGTGCCAGCAGCTTAGGGGACCTTAGCAATCAGCCCCAGCATTTT. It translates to CASSLGDLSNQPQHF.

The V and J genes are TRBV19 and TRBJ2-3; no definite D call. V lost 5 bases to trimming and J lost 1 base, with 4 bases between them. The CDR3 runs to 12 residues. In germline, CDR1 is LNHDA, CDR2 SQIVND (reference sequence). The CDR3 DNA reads TGTGCCAGTAGTCCCCGCACAGATACGCAGTATTTT. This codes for CASSPRTDTQYF. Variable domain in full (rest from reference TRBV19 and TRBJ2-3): DGGITQSPKYLFRKEGQNVTLSCEQNLNHDAMYWYRQDPGQGLRLIYYSQIVNDFQKGDIAEGYSVSREKKESFPLTVTSAQKNPTAFYLCASSPRTDTQYFGPGTRLTVL.

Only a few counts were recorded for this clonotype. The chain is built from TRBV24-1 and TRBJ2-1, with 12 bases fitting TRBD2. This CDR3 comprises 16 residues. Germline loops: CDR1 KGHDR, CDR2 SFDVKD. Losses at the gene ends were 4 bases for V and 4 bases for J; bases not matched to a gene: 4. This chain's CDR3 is CATSDRLAGAYNEQFF. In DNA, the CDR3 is TGTGCCACCAGTGACCGACTAGCGGGAGCTTACAATGAGCAGTTCTTC.

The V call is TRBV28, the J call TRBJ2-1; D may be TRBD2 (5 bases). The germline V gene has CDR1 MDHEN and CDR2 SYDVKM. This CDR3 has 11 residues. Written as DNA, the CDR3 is TGTGCTACCGTAAGGAGGAATGAGCAGTTCTTC. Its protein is CATVRRNEQFF. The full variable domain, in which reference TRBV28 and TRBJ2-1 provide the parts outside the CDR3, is DVKVTQSSRYLVKRTGEKVFLECVQDMDHENMFWYRQDPGLGLRLIYFSYDVKMKEKGDIPEGYSVSREKKERFSLILESASTNQTSMYLCATVRRNEQFFGPGTRLTVL.

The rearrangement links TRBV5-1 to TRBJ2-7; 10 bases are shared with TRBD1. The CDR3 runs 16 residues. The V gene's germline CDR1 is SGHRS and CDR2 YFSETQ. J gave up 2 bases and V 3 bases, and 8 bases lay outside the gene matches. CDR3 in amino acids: CASSSRSGTGAYEQYF. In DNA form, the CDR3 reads TGCGCCAGCAGCTCCCGGTCCGGGACAGGGGCCTACGAGCAGTACTTC.

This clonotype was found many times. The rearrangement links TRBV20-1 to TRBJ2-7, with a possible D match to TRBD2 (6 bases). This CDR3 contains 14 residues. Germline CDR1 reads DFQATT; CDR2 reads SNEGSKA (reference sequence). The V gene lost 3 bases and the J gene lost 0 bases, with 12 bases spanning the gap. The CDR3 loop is CSARGWDSSYEQYF. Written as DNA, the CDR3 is TGCAGTGCTAGGGGGTGGGACTCCTCCTACGAGCAGTACTTC.

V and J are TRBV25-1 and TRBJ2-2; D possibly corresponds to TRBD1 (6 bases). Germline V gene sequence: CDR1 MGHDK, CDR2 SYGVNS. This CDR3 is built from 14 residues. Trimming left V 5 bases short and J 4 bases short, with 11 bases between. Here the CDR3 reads CASSQGLATGELFF. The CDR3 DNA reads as TGTGCCAGCAGTCAGGGGTTGGCCACCGGGGAGCTGTTTTTT. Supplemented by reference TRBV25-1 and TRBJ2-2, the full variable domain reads EADIYQTPRYLVIGTGKKITLECSQTMGHDKMYWYQQDPGMELHLIHYSYGVNSTEKGDLSSESTVSRIRTEHFPLTLESARPSHTSQYLCASSQGLATGELFFGEGSRLTVL.

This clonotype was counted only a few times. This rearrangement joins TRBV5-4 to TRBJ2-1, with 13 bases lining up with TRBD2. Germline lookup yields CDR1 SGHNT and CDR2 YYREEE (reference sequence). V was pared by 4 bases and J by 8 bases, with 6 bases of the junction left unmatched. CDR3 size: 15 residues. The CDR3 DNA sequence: TGTGCCAGCAGCAGAAGGACTAGCGGGAGCCATGAGCAGTTCTTC. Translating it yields CASSRRTSGSHEQFF. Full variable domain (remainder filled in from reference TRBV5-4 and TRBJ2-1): ETGVTQSPTHLIKTRGQQVTLRCSSQSGHNTVSWYQQALGQGPQFIFQYYREEENGRGNFPPRFSGLQFPNYSSELNVNALELDDSALYLCASSRRTSGSHEQFFGPGTRLTVL.